This T cell receptor beta chain is from a study of T cell repertoires in cytomegalovirus infection. Study as a whole: CMV epitopes that were recently identified and HLA-C-restricted were used alongside well-studied HLA-B-restricted ones. It was the public TCR beta signatures that indicated both CMV infection and matching HLA type. Whole-study findings and limits: Individuals carrying CMV plus the relevant HLA were identified by cumulative frequency of public TCR beta families. Dominant in the ex vivo response were TCR beta clonotypes restricted by HLA-C and specific for CMV.

This clonotype has only a few counts. Its antigen is unknown. CDR1 and CDR2 (germline): SGHDT, YYEEEE. After removal of 4 bases from V and 1 base from J, the junction contained 8 bases not matched to a gene. This CDR3 has 16 amino acids. MiXCR was run by TCRdb on the reads, yielding one entry per CDR3 protein. The table has approximately 910,000 distinct CDR3 sequences, under 40% seen once. The chain combines TRBV5-6 with TRBJ2-5, with TRBD1 matching over 9 bases. Here the sequenced sample was cultured CD8+ T cells from PBMCs, taken from culture after CMV antigen stimulation. The receptor was derived from a human donor in good health (CMV status not recorded). Some clones in this sample may be carry-over from other donors' samples. The CDR3 here is CASSPGQGGIQETQYF. Here the CDR3 DNA reads TGTGCCAGCAGCCCGGGACAGGGTGGAATCCAAGAGACCCAGTACTTC.